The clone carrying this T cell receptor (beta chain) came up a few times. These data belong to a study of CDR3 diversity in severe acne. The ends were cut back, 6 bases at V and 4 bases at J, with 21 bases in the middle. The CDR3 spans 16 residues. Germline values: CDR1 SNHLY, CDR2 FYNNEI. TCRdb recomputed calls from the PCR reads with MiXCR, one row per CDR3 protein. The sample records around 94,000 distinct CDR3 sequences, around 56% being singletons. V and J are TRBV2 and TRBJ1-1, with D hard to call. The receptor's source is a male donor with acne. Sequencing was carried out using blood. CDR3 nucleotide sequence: TGTGCCAGCAGCCCTAGATCGGCGGGGTTGGGCACTGAAGCTTTCTTT. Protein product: CASSPRSAGLGTEAFF.